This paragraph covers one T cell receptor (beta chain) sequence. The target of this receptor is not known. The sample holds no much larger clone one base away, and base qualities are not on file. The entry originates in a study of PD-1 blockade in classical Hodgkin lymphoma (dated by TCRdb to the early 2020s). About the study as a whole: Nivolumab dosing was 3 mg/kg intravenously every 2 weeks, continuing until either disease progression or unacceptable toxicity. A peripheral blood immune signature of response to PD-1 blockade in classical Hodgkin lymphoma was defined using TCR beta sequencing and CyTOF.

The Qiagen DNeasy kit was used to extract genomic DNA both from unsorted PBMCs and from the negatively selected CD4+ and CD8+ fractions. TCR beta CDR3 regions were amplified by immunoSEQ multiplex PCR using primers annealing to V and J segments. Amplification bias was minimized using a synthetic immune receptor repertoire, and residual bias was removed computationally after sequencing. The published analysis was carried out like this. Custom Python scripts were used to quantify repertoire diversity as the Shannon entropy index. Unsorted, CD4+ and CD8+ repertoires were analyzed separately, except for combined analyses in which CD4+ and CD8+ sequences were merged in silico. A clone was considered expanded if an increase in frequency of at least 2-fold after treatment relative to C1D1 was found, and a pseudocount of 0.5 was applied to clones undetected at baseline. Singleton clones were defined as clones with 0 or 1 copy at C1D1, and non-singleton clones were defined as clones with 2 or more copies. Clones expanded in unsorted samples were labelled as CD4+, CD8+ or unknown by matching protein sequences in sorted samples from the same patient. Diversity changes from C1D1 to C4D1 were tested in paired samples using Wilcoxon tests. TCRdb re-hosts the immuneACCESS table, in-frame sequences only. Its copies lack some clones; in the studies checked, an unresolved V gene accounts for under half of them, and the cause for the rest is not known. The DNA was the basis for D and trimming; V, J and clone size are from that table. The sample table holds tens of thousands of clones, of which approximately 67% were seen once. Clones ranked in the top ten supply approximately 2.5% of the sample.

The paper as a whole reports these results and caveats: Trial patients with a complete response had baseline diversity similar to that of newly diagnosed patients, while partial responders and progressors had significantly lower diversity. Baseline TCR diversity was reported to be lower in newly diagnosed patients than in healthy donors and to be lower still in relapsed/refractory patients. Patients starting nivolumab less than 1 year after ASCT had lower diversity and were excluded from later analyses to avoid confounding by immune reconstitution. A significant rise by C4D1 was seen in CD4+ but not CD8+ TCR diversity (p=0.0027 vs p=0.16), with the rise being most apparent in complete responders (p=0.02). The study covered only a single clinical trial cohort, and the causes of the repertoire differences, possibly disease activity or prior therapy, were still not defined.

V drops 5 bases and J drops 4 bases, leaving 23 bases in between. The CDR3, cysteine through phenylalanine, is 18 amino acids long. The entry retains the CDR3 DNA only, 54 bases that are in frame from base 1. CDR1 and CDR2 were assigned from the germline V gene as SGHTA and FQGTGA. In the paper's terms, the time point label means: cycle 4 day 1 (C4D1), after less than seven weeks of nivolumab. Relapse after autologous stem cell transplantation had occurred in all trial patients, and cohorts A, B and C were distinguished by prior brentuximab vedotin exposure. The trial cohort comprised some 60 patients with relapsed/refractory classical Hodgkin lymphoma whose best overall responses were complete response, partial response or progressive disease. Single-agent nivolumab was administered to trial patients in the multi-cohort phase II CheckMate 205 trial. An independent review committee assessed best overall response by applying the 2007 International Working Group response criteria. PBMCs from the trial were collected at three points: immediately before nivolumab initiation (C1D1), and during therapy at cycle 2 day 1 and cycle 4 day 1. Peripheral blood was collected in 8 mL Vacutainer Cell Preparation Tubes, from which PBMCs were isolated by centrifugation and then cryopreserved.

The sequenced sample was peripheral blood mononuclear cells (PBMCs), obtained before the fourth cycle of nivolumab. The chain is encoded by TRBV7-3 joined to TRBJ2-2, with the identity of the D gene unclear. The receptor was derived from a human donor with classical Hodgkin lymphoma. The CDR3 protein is CASSPQPDSRIGTGELFF. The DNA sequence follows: TGTGCCAGCAGCCCCCAACCCGATTCTAGAATAGGCACCGGGGAGCTGTTTTTT.